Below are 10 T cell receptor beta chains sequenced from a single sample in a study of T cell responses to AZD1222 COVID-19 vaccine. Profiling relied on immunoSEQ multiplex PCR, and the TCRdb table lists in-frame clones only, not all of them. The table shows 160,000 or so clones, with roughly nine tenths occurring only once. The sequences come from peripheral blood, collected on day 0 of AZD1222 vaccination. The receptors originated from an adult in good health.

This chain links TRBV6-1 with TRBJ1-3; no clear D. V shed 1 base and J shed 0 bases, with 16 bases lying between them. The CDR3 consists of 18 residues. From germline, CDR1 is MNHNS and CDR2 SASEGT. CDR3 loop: CASSEVFGLASSGNTIYF. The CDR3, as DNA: TGTGCCAGCAGTGAAGTTTTTGGCCTCGCGAGCTCTGGAAACACCATATATTTT.

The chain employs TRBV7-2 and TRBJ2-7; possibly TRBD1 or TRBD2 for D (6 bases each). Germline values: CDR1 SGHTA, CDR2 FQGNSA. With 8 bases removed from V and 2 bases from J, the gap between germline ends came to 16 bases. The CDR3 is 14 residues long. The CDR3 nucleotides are TGTGCCAGCGCCCCTCGGAGGGGGGCCTACGAGCAGTACTTC. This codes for CASAPRRGAYEQYF.

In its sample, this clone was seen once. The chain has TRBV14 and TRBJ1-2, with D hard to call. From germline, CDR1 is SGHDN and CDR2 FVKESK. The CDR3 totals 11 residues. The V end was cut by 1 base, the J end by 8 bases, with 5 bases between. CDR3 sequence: CASSQGAGYTF. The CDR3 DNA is TGTGCCAGCAGCCAAGGCGCCGGCTACACCTTC.

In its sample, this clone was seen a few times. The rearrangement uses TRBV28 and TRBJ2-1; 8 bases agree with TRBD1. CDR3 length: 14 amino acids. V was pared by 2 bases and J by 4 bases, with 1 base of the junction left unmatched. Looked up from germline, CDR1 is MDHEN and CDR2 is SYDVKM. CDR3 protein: CASSLGDRYNEQFF. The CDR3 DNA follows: TGTGCCAGCAGTTTAGGGGACAGGTACAATGAGCAGTTCTTC. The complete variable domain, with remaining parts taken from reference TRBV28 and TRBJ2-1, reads DVKVTQSSRYLVKRTGEKVFLECVQDMDHENMFWYRQDPGLGLRLIYFSYDVKMKEKGDIPEGYSVSREKKERFSLILESASTNQTSMYLCASSLGDRYNEQFFGPGTRLTVL.

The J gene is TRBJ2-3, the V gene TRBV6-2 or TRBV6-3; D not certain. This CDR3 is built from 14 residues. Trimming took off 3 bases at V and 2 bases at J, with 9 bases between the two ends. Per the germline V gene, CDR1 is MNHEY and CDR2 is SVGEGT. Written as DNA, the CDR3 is TGTGCCAGCAGTTATATTCGGCTCACAGATACGCAGTATTTT. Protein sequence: CASSYIRLTDTQYF.

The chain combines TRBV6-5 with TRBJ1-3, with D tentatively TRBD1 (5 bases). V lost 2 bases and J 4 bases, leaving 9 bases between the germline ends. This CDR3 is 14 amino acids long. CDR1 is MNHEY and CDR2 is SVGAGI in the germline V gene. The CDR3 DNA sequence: TGTGCCAGCAGTTACATTCGGGGGGGAAACACCATATATTTT. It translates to CASSYIRGGNTIYF.

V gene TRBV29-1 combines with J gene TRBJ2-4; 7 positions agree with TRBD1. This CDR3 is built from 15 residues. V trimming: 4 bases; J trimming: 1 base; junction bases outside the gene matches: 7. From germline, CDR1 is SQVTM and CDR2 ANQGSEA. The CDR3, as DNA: TGCAGCGTTGGGGGTAAGACAGGGGCCAAAAACATTCAGTACTTC. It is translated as CSVGGKTGAKNIQYF.

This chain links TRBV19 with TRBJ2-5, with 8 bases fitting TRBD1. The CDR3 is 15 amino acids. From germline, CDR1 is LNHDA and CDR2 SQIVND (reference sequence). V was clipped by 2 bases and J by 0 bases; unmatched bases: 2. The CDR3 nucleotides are TGTGCCAGTAGTATAAGACAGGGGAACCAAGAGACCCAGTACTTC. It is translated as CASSIRQGNQETQYF.

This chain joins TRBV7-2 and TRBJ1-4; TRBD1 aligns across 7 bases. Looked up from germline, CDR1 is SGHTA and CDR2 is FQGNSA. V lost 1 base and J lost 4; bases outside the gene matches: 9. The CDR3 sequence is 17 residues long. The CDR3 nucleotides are TGTGCCAGCAGCTTAGGGGGTCTGAGGGGGCGTAATGAAAAACTGTTTTTT. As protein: CASSLGGLRGRNEKLFF. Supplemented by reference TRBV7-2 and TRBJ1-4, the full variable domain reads GAGVSQSPSNKVTEKGKDVELRCDPISGHTALYWYRQSLGQGLEFLIYFQGNSAPDKSGLPSDRFSAERTGGSVSTLTIQRTQQEDSAVYLCASSLGGLRGRNEKLFFGSGTQLSVL.

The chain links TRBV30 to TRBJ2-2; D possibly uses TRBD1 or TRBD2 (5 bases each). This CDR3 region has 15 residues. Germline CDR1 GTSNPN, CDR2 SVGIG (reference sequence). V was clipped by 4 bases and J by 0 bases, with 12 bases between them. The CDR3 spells CAWNEGFANTGELFF. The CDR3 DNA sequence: TGTGCCTGGAACGAGGGGTTCGCGAACACCGGGGAGCTGTTTTTT. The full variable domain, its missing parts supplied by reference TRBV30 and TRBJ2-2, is SQTIHQWPATLVQPVGSPLSLECTVEGTSNPNLYWYRQAAGRGLQLLFYSVGIGQISSEVPQNLSASRPQDRQFILSSKKLLLSDSGFYLCAWNEGFANTGELFFGEGSRLTVL.